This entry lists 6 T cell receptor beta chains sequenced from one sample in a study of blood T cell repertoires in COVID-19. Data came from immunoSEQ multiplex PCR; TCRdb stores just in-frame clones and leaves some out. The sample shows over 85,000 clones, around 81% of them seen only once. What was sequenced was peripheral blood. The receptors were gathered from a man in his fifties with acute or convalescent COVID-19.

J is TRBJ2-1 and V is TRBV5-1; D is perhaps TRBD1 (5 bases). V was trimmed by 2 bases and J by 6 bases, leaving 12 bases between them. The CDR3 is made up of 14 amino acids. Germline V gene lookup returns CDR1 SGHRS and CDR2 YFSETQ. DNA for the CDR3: TGCGCCAGCAGCTTTGTCAGGGTAGGCAATGAGCAGTTCTTC. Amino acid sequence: CASSFVRVGNEQFF.

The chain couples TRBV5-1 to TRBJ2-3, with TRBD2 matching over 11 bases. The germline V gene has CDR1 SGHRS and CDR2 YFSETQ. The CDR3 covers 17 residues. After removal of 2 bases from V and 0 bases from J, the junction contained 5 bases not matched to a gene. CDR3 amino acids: CASSLTRLAGSTDTQYF. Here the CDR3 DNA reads TGCGCCAGCAGCTTAACGCGACTAGCGGGGAGCACAGATACGCAGTATTTT.

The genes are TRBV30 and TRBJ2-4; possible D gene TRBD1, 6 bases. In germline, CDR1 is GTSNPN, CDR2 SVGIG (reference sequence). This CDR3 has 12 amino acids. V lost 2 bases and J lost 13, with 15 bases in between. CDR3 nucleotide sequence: TGTGCCTGGAGTATGGACAGTACATACCAGTACTTC. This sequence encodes CAWSMDSTYQYF.

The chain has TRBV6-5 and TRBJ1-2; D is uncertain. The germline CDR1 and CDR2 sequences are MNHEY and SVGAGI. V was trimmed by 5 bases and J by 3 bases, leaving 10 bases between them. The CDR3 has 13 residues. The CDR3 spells CASSTPEYYGYTF. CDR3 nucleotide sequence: TGTGCCAGCAGTACCCCAGAATACTATGGCTACACCTTC.

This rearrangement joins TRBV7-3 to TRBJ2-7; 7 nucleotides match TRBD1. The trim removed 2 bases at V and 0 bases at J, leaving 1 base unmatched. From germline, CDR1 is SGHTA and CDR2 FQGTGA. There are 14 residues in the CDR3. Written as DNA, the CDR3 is TGTGCCAGCAGCTTAGGGGACAGCTCCTACGAGCAGTACTTC. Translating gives CASSLGDSSYEQYF.

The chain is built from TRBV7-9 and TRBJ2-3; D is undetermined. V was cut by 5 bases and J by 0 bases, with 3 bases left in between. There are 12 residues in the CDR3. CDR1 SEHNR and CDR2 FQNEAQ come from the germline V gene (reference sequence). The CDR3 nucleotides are TGTGCCAGCAGCACTAGCACAGATACGCAGTATTTT. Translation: CASSTSTDTQYF.